This T cell receptor (beta chain) was sequenced during a study of blood T cells in healthy people across ages. With 1 base removed from V and 1 base from J, the gap between germline ends came to 13 bases. CDR1 and CDR2 from the germline V gene are LGHNA and YNFKEQ. The CDR3 is made up of 16 amino acids. This clonotype was detected only a few times. Through a sample-barcoded 5' primer and a J-beta primer mix, a second PCR was run for roughly 7 to 11 cycles. TCRdb fed the 5' RACE reads into MiXCR, producing one record per CDR3 protein. The sample includes approximately 810,000 distinct CDR3 sequences, about 37% seen only once; the top ten take over 10%.

The rearrangement uses TRBV4-2 and TRBJ2-5; maybe TRBD1 (5 bases). Sequencing was performed on blood. The TCR was taken from a man aged 18 to 29 in good health. The CDR3 bases are TGTGCCAGCAGCCAAGGTGCGGAGACAGTCCAAGAGACCCAGTACTTC. It is translated as CASSQGAETVQETQYF.